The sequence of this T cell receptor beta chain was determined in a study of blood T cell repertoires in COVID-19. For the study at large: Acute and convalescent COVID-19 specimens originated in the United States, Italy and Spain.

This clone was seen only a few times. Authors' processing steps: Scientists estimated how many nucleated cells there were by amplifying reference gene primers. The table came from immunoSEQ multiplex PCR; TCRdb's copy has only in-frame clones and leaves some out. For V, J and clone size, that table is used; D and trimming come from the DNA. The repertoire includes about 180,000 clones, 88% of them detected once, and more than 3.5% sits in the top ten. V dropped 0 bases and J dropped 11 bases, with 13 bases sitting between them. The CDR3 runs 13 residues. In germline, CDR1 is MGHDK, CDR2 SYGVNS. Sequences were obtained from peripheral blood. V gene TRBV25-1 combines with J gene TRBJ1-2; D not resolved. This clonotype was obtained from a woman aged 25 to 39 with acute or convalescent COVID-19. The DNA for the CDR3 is TGTGCCAGCAGTGAATACTGGACTGCCTGTTACACCTTC. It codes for CASSEYWTACYTF.